This T cell receptor (beta chain) was sequenced in a study of OX40 agonist ivuxolimab in advanced cancers. Across the whole study: It was ivuxolimab, an agonistic anti-OX40 (CD134) antibody, that patients were treated with.

The method was immunoSEQ multiplex PCR; TCRdb's version includes in-frame clones alone and lacks a portion of them. Among about 76,000 clones, 85% to 90% were seen once, and the ten largest hold 13%. People who had autoimmune disease history or systemic immunosuppression were excluded. Turning to this clone: Its antigen is unknown.

The study, taken as a whole, reports: Also present in some nonresponders was a low level of normalized T-cell clonal expansion. Those patients achieving a partial response at 0.1-3.0 mg/kg showed among the lowest clonal expansion.

Germline V gene lookup returns CDR1 SNHLY and CDR2 FYNNEI. The CDR3 consists of 13 residues. Germline trimming cut 8 bases from V and 4 bases from J; bases unmatched to any gene: 2. Sequenced here: CD4+ or CD8+ T cells sorted from blood, sampled in a trial of the OX40 agonist ivuxolimab. V usage is TRBV2 and J usage is TRBJ2-1; 10 bases fit TRBD2. The receptor was isolated from an adult with an advanced solid tumor such as melanoma, head and neck, liver or kidney cancer. The CDR3 sequence is CASRTSGYNEQFF. The CDR3 nucleotides read TGTGCCAGCCGGACTAGCGGTTACAATGAGCAGTTCTTC.